The rows below give T cell receptor beta chains drawn from one sample of a study of cytomegalovirus exposure and HLA in healthy donors. The data were produced by immunoSEQ multiplex PCR, yet TCRdb's version contains in-frame clones alone and is incomplete. The data show under 200,000 clones, about 80% seen once. The sample taken for sequencing was PBMCs. The receptor source for this set is a woman between 50 and 59 years old in good health and CMV-seronegative. The CDR3 runs from the conserved cysteine through the conserved F or W. Each record gives: J gene, V gene, D gene, clone size, CDR3 protein, CDR3 DNA. A D gene is named only where the DNA matches it firmly. Clone size appears in some rows only: once, few, many, or a class for an expanded clone.

>TRBJ2-5|TRBV4-2|TRBD2|NA
CASSQEDSGTQETQYF
TGTGCCAGCAGCCAAGAGGATAGCGGGACACAAGAGACCCAGTACTTC
>TRBJ1-4|TRBV4-3|TRBD1|NA
CASSQEHRGNEKLFF
TGCGCCAGCAGCCAAGAACACAGGGGTAATGAAAAACTGTTTTTT
>TRBJ2-4|TRBV28|NA|NA
CASTPGLVAKNIQYF
TGTGCCAGCACCCCGGGGTTGGTAGCCAAAAACATTCAGTACTTC
>TRBJ2-5|TRBV9|TRBD1|NA
CASSRTTGAETQYF
TGTGCCAGCAGCCGAACGACAGGGGCCGAGACCCAGTACTTC
>TRBJ1-2|TRBV19|TRBD1|NA
CASSPKTGVGGYTF
TGTGCCAGTAGCCCCAAAACAGGGGTAGGCGGCTACACCTTC
>TRBJ2-3|TRBV7-2|TRBD2|once
CASSLASGGVSTDTQYF
TGTGCCAGCAGCTTAGCTAGCGGGGGGGTTAGCACAGATACGCAGTATTTT
>TRBJ1-3|TRBV2|NA|NA
CASSEEGPGNTIYF
TGTGCCAGCAGTGAAGAGGGGCCTGGAAACACCATATATTTT
>TRBJ1-1|TRBV14|NA|NA
CASSQDWGQTNTEAFF
TGTGCCAGCAGCCAAGATTGGGGGCAGACGAACACTGAAGCTTTCTTT
>TRBJ2-7|TRBV28|NA|few
CASLRDSYEQYF
TGTGCCAGTCTCCGGGACTCTTACGAGCAGTACTTC
>TRBJ1-1|TRBV18|TRBD1|once
CASSPAEMTGIMNTEAFF
TGTGCCAGCTCACCAGCAGAGATGACAGGGATTATGAACACTGAAGCTTTCTTT
>TRBJ2-1|TRBV29-1|TRBD1|NA
CSAVQGQYNEQFF
TGCAGCGCAGTCCAGGGACAGTACAATGAGCAGTTCTTC
>TRBJ2-5|TRBV6-6|TRBD2|NA
CASGAGGGKTQYF
TGTGCCAGCGGGGCGGGAGGTGGAAAGACCCAGTACTTC
>TRBJ2-1|TRBV13|TRBD2|NA
CASSSGLAGGGNEQFF
TGTGCCAGCAGCTCGGGACTAGCGGGGGGCGGGAATGAGCAGTTCTTC
>TRBJ2-7|TRBV5-1|TRBD2|NA
CASSRGGYEQYF
TGCGCCAGCAGCCGGGGGGGGTACGAGCAGTACTTC
>TRBJ1-2|TRBV7-9|TRBD1|NA
CASSFGTGSNYGYTF
TGTGCCAGCAGCTTCGGGACAGGGTCTAACTATGGCTACACCTTC
>TRBJ2-1|TRBV7-2|NA|once
CASSLGLGQFF
TGTGCCAGCAGCTTGGGGCTCGGGCAGTTCTTC
>TRBJ2-7|TRBV4-2|TRBD2|once
CASSVGLAGGQGEQYF
TGTGCCAGCAGCGTGGGACTAGCGGGAGGGCAAGGCGAGCAGTACTTC
>TRBJ1-4|TRBV18|TRBD1|NA
CASSPRQGSATNEKLFF
TGTGCCAGCTCACCGAGACAGGGTTCCGCAACTAATGAAAAACTGTTTTTT
>TRBJ2-2|TRBV9|TRBD2|NA
CASSPRPAGAAGELFF
TGTGCCAGCAGCCCCCGTCCAGCGGGAGCGGCCGGGGAGCTGTTTTTT
>TRBJ2-2|TRBV6-5|NA|NA
CASSSDTGELFF
TGTGCCAGCAGCTCAGACACCGGGGAGCTGTTTTTT
>TRBJ2-5|TRBV28|TRBD2|NA
CASKKIAGVLQETQYF
TGTGCCAGCAAAAAAATAGCGGGGGTTCTCCAAGAGACCCAGTACTTC
>TRBJ2-3|TRBV7-9|TRBD2|NA
CASIPTSRKDTQYF
TGTGCCAGCATCCCGACTAGCAGAAAAGATACGCAGTATTTT
>TRBJ2-2|TRBV7-2|TRBD1|few
CASSPTGGEAGELFF
TGTGCCAGCAGCCCGACAGGGGGAGAGGCCGGGGAGCTGTTTTTT
>TRBJ1-1|TRBV28|NA|NA
CASSPGIQNTEAFF
TGTGCCAGCAGCCCAGGAATACAGAACACTGAAGCTTTCTTT
>TRBJ2-1|TRBV6-5|NA|NA
CASSYSGGLSYNEQFF
TGTGCCAGCAGTTACTCGGGGGGGCTCTCCTACAATGAGCAGTTCTTC
>TRBJ2-1|TRBV28|NA|NA
CASISTGVGYNEQFF
TGTGCCAGCATATCCACCGGGGTGGGCTACAATGAGCAGTTCTTC
>TRBJ2-7|TRBV7-9|TRBD2|NA
CASSIPGLRHEQYF
TGTGCCAGCAGCATTCCGGGACTAAGGCACGAGCAGTACTTC
>TRBJ1-1|TRBV6-5|NA|NA
CASRPDQLNTEAFF
TGTGCCAGCAGGCCCGATCAGTTGAACACTGAAGCTTTCTTT
>TRBJ2-1|TRBV9|TRBD2|NA
CASSVGGLVGHEQFF
TGTGCCAGCAGCGTAGGGGGACTAGTTGGTCATGAGCAGTTCTTC
>TRBJ1-2|TRBV5-1|NA|NA
CASSLDVEAGYGYTF
TGCGCCAGCAGCTTGGACGTTGAGGCAGGGTATGGCTACACCTTC
>TRBJ2-4|TRBV11-2|NA|NA
CASSPQNIQYF
TGTGCCAGCAGCCCGCAGAACATTCAGTACTTC
>TRBJ2-7|TRBV7-2|TRBD1|NA
CASSLMAGTGGYEQYF
TGTGCCAGCAGCTTAATGGCCGGGACAGGGGGCTACGAGCAGTACTTC
>TRBJ1-1|TRBV15|NA|NA
CATSRRGGTEAFF
TGTGCCACCAGCAGAAGAGGTGGGACTGAAGCTTTCTTT
>TRBJ2-7|TRBV6-1|TRBD1|NA
CASSAQRTGGDEQYF
TGTGCCAGCAGTGCACAACGGACAGGGGGCGACGAGCAGTACTTC
>TRBJ2-7|TRBV11-2|TRBD1|NA
CASSLTSRDRGSYEQYF
TGTGCCAGCAGCTTAACTAGCCGGGACAGGGGCTCCTACGAGCAGTACTTC
>TRBJ1-5|TRBV18|NA|NA
CASSPQTGNQPQHF
TGTGCCAGCTCACCACAAACAGGGAATCAGCCCCAGCATTTT
>TRBJ2-3|TRBV29-1|NA|NA
CSVVWGDTQYF
TGCAGCGTTGTGTGGGGCGATACGCAGTATTTT
>TRBJ1-2|TRBV7-9|NA|NA
CASRHQASGNGYTF
TGTGCCAGCAGACACCAAGCGTCGGGTAATGGCTACACCTTC
>TRBJ1-6|TRBV19|TRBD1|once
CASSAGTGPNSPLHF
TGTGCCAGTAGTGCCGGGACAGGTCCTAATTCACCCCTCCACTTT
>TRBJ2-7|TRBV7-2|TRBD1|NA
CASSSQMTGPYEQYF
TGTGCCAGCAGCTCCCAAATGACAGGGCCCTACGAGCAGTACTTC
>TRBJ2-3|TRBV25-1|TRBD2|few
CASSEYAGGPTDTQYF
TGTGCCAGCAGTGAATACGCGGGAGGGCCCACAGATACGCAGTATTTT
>TRBJ2-1|TRBV12-5|TRBD2|NA
CASGLDTSGRVNEQFF
TGTGCTAGTGGTTTGGACACTAGCGGGAGAGTCAATGAGCAGTTCTTC
>TRBJ2-5|TRBV9|NA|NA
CASSGGGRGETQYF
TGTGCCAGCAGCGGGGGGGGCAGGGGAGAGACCCAGTACTTC
>TRBJ2-7|TRBV18|NA|NA
CASSPGPAGEQYF
TGTGCCAGCTCACCAGGTCCCGCAGGCGAGCAGTACTTC
>TRBJ1-1|TRBV6-5|NA|NA
CASKVGGRSEAFF
TGTGCCAGCAAGGTCGGGGGGCGAAGTGAAGCTTTCTTT
>TRBJ1-5|TRBV7-9|NA|NA
CASSLASQASSNQPQHF
TGTGCCAGCAGCTTAGCCTCACAGGCCAGTAGCAATCAGCCCCAGCATTTT
>TRBJ1-1|TRBV7-2|NA|NA
CASSLGLRGQAFF
TGTGCCAGCAGCTTAGGGCTTAGGGGCCAAGCTTTCTTT
>TRBJ1-2|TRBV7-2|NA|few
CASSRGGYGYTF
TGTGCCAGCAGCCGGGGGGGCTATGGCTACACCTTC
>TRBJ1-1|TRBV18|TRBD1|NA
CASFPTGARGSTEAFF
TGTGCCAGCTTCCCGACAGGGGCGCGGGGAAGCACTGAAGCTTTCTTT
>TRBJ2-7|TRBV15|NA|NA
CATSRAGATYEQYF
TGTGCCACCAGCAGAGCAGGGGCGACCTACGAGCAGTACTTC
>TRBJ1-4|TRBV4-3|NA|many
CASSQDTQSNEKLFF
TGCGCCAGCAGCCAAGATACGCAGTCTAATGAAAAACTGTTTTTT
>TRBJ1-2|TRBV6-5|TRBD1|NA
CASRAQGAGGYTF
TGTGCCAGCAGAGCACAGGGGGCGGGGGGCTACACCTTC
>TRBJ1-3|TRBV6-5|NA|once
CASSYSNRGNTIYF
TGTGCCAGCAGTTACTCGAACAGGGGAAACACCATATATTTT
>TRBJ2-3|TRBV29-1|TRBD1|NA
CSVGQGHADTQYF
TGCAGCGTCGGACAGGGCCATGCAGATACGCAGTATTTT